These 22 T cell receptor beta chains were all obtained from the same sample, sequenced in a study of vaccination effects on CD4 cells after COVID-19. Clones were read by immunoSEQ multiplex PCR, and TCRdb kept only the in-frame ones, dropping some. The sample includes roughly 24,000 clones, around 70% seen only once; the top ten take approximately 10%. ViraFEST assay sequencing came after antigen-specific CD4+ T cells were expanded with viral peptide pools. Investigators separated out CD4+ T cells once around nine days of culture had passed. Each participant received a vaccine that was either BNT162b2 or mRNA-1273, given as two doses. Their antigens remain unidentified. The sequenced sample was CD4+ T cells from PBMCs cultured with HCoV-NL63 spike peptides, obtained after COVID-19 vaccination. These receptors all come from a human donor who received a COVID-19 vaccine.

The rearrangement links TRBV5-1 to TRBJ1-1; tentatively, D is TRBD1 (5 bases). The CDR3 is made up of 15 amino acids. V lost 0 bases and J lost 0, with 9 bases in between. The germline V gene encodes CDR1 SGHRS and CDR2 YFSETQ. The CDR3 reads CASSLAWGLNTEAFF. CDR3 nucleotides: TGCGCCAGCAGCTTGGCCTGGGGGTTGAACACTGAAGCTTTCTTT.

The chain has TRBV4-1 and TRBJ2-7; the D is unclear. CDR1 and CDR2 (germline): MGHRA, YSYEKL. The CDR3 sequence is 14 residues long. V dropped 1 base and J dropped 1 base, with 8 bases sitting between them. CDR3 loop: CASSQVTWSYEQYF. CDR3 bases: TGCGCCAGCAGCCAAGTAACCTGGTCCTACGAGCAGTACTTC.

The genes are TRBV6-1 and TRBJ1-2, with 10 bases matching TRBD1. In germline, CDR1 is MNHNS, CDR2 SASEGT. The CDR3 has 15 amino acids. Unmatched junction bases numbered 9, after V lost 3 bases and J lost 8 bases. The CDR3 loop is CASSEPGQGPRGYTF. For the CDR3, the DNA is TGTGCCAGCAGTGAGCCGGGACAGGGGCCGCGAGGCTACACCTTC.

The chain couples TRBV5-1 to TRBJ2-2; D remains unclear. This CDR3 has 13 residues. V was clipped by 1 base and J by 3 bases, with 4 bases between them. Per germline, CDR1 SGHRS and CDR2 YFSETQ. The CDR3: CASSLLDTGELFF. The CDR3 nucleotides are TGCGCCAGCAGCTTGTTGGACACCGGGGAGCTGTTTTTT.

This clone was counted a single time. The chain links TRBV6-5 to TRBJ2-5, with TRBD1 as a possible D gene (6 bases). V was trimmed by 2 bases and J by 2 bases, leaving 12 bases between them. From germline, CDR1 is MNHEY and CDR2 SVGAGI. The CDR3 loop spans 15 amino acids. This CDR3 is CASSYGPGTQETQYF. The CDR3 DNA is TGTGCCAGCAGTTACGGGCCAGGGACACAAGAGACCCAGTACTTC.

This clone appeared a few times. The chain links TRBV10-1 to TRBJ2-1, with D perhaps TRBD1 or TRBD2 (7 bases each). With 6 bases removed from V and 6 bases from J, the gap between germline ends came to 18 bases. The germline V gene encodes CDR1 WNHNN and CDR2 SYGVQD (reference sequence). This CDR3 contains 15 residues. The CDR3 DNA reads as TGCGCCAGCAGGGGGGGGACAGCCGGGAGCAATGAGCAGTTCTTC. Its translation is CASRGGTAGSNEQFF.

This clone has only a few counts. The chain joins TRBV19 to TRBJ2-1, with 9 bases identical to TRBD2. After removal of 3 bases from V and 6 bases from J, the junction contained 3 bases not matched to a gene. Looked up from germline, CDR1 is LNHDA and CDR2 is SQIVND (reference sequence). This CDR3 is 14 amino acids long. The CDR3 sequence is CASSIQLAGNEQFF. CDR3 sequence (DNA): TGTGCCAGTAGTATTCAACTAGCGGGCAATGAGCAGTTCTTC.

This clone was picked up a small number of times. The chain links TRBV7-2 to TRBJ2-7; 9 nucleotides line up with TRBD1. Per the germline V gene, CDR1 is SGHTA and CDR2 is FQGNSA. The CDR3 is made up of 14 amino acids. Unmatched junction bases numbered 5, after V lost 4 bases and J lost 4 bases. The CDR3 nucleotides are TGTGCCAGCAGCTCCCCGGGACAGGGATACGAGCAGTACTTC. This translates into CASSSPGQGYEQYF.

The chain uses TRBV19 and TRBJ1-1, with 8 bases matching TRBD1. Unmatched junction bases numbered 4, after V lost 6 bases and J lost 1 base. The length of the CDR3 is 14 residues. Germline loops: CDR1 LNHDA, CDR2 SQIVND (reference sequence). The CDR3 sequence is CASSQGAGNTEAFF. CDR3 DNA: TGTGCCAGTAGCCAGGGGGCCGGGAACACTGAAGCTTTCTTT.

By frequency in the sample, this clone is medium-sized. This sequence joins TRBV5-8 and TRBJ2-4; D may be TRBD1 (6 bases). The CDR3 is made up of 15 amino acids. With 5 bases removed from V and 0 bases from J, the gap between germline ends came to 12 bases. CDR1 and CDR2 (germline): SGHTS, YDEGEE. The CDR3: CASSSGTLAKNIQYF. The CDR3 coding sequence is TGTGCCAGCAGTTCCGGGACATTAGCCAAAAACATTCAGTACTTC.

V usage is TRBV4-1 and J usage is TRBJ2-7, with D tentatively TRBD2 (5 bases). V was clipped by 0 bases and J by 2 bases, with 11 bases between them. The CDR3 contains 15 residues. The V gene's germline CDR1 is MGHRA and CDR2 YSYEKL. Here the CDR3 DNA reads TGCGCCAGCAGCCAAGATCACGGACTGACCTACGAGCAGTACTTC. This encodes CASSQDHGLTYEQYF.

This sequence joins TRBV6-5 and TRBJ2-3, with D hard to call. This CDR3 contains 14 residues. The V end lost 6 bases, the J end lost 2 bases, and 12 bases lay between the germline ends. Germline V gene lookup returns CDR1 MNHEY and CDR2 SVGAGI. DNA of the CDR3: TGTGCCAGCAGACAGAACCCTCACACAGATACGCAGTATTTT. The encoded protein is CASRQNPHTDTQYF.

The chain combines TRBV5-5 with TRBJ1-5; D unclear. The ends were cut back, 4 bases at V and 0 bases at J, with 11 bases in the middle. Germline assignment: CDR1 SGHKS and CDR2 YYEKEE (reference sequence). This CDR3 comprises 15 residues. The CDR3 spells CASSDSLLSNQPQHF. The CDR3 nucleotides are TGTGCCAGCAGCGATTCCCTACTTAGCAATCAGCCCCAGCATTTT.

The chain recombines TRBV10-2 with TRBJ1-1; D gene ambiguous. The V end lost 6 bases, the J end lost 1 base, and 18 bases lay between the germline ends. Germline V gene data show CDR1 as WSHSY and CDR2 as SAAADI. This CDR3 has 16 amino acids. The CDR3 region is CASRSRSLSGNTEAFF. The CDR3 DNA sequence: TGCGCCAGCAGGTCACGGTCGTTGAGTGGGAACACTGAAGCTTTCTTT.

The gene calls are TRBV3-1 (or the pseudogene TRBV3-2) and TRBJ2-1, with 12 bases fitting TRBD2. Germline V lookup: CDR1 LGHDT, CDR2 YNNKEL (reference sequence). Losses at the gene ends were 3 bases for V and 7 bases for J; bases not matched to a gene: 16. The length of the CDR3 is 19 residues. The CDR3 DNA is TGTGCCAGCAGCCATATTGGCAGGACTCTAGCGGGGGGGCCTAATGAGCAGTTCTTC. It translates to CASSHIGRTLAGGPNEQFF.

CDR3 residues: CASSLDYFGELFF. The CDR3, as DNA: TGTGCCAGCAGCTTGGACTACTTCGGGGAGCTGTTTTTT. The chain couples TRBV5-8 to TRBJ2-2; D call uncertain. Trimming took 0 bases from V and 7 from J, leaving 7 bases between them. Germline CDR1 reads SGHTS; CDR2 reads YDEGEE. This CDR3 comprises 13 residues.

J is TRBJ1-1 and V is TRBV18; perhaps TRBD1 as D (5 bases). The CDR3 runs to 13 residues. Trimming stripped 1 base from V and 10 bases from J, with 13 bases between. In germline, CDR1 is KGHSH, CDR2 LQKENI. The CDR3 spells CASSPRSRDLAFF. CDR3 coding DNA: TGTGCCAGCTCACCACGTAGCAGGGATTTAGCTTTCTTT.

The V and J genes are TRBV6-5 and TRBJ2-7; 7 nucleotides align to TRBD2. There are 13 residues in the CDR3. V dropped 6 bases and J dropped 3; count of bases not matched to a gene: 5. Germline V CDR1 and CDR2: MNHEY, SVGAGI. In nucleotides, the CDR3 is TGTGCCAGCAGACGACGGGGGGACTACGAGCAGTACTTC. It encodes CASRRRGDYEQYF.

This chain joins TRBV6-2 or TRBV6-3 and TRBJ2-7; the D gene is possibly TRBD1 (6 bases). The CDR3 is 12 amino acids. Trimming removed 5 bases from V and 4 bases from J, with 9 bases in between. Germline loops: CDR1 MNHEY, CDR2 SVGEGT. In DNA, the CDR3 is TGTGCCAGCAGTGGCGGACAGTACGAGCAGTACTTC. This codes for CASSGGQYEQYF.

This clone was detected a few times. This chain links TRBV3-1 (or the pseudogene TRBV3-2) with TRBJ2-3; 8 positions match TRBD2. The CDR3 runs 20 residues. The germline V gene has CDR1 LGHDT and CDR2 YNNKEL (reference sequence). The J segment lost 5 bases and the V segment lost 0 bases, leaving 19 bases of the junction unmatched. The CDR3 here is CASSQDGFWSPAGGRDTQYF. The CDR3 coding sequence is TGTGCCAGCAGCCAAGATGGGTTTTGGAGTCCGGCGGGAGGAAGAGATACGCAGTATTTT.

This clone turned up a few times. The J gene is TRBJ2-5, the V gene TRBV7-9; no clear D gene. In germline, CDR1 is SEHNR, CDR2 FQNEAQ (reference sequence). The CDR3 covers 11 residues. The ends were cut back, 2 bases at V and 2 bases at J, with 0 bases in the middle. The CDR3 DNA follows: TGTGCCAGCAGCTTACAAGAGACCCAGTACTTC. This gives the protein CASSLQETQYF.

The chain couples TRBV18 to TRBJ2-5; D may be TRBD2 (5 bases). Trimming took 3 bases from V and 5 from J, leaving 22 bases between them. Per germline, CDR1 KGHSH and CDR2 LQKENI. The CDR3 consists of 17 residues. CDR3 protein: CASSPPVRMGAIETQYF. In DNA form, the CDR3 reads TGTGCCAGCTCACCCCCAGTCCGGATGGGAGCCATTGAGACCCAGTACTTC.